Listed here are 9 T cell receptor beta chains from one sample, sequenced in a study of T cell responses to AZD1222 COVID-19 vaccine. The table came from immunoSEQ multiplex PCR; TCRdb's copy has only in-frame clones and leaves some out. The sample lists tens of thousands of clones, 88% occurring once. Sequenced here: peripheral blood, sampled on day 0 of AZD1222 vaccination. The receptors derive from an adult in good health.

The rearrangement joins TRBV7-6 to TRBJ1-3; D gene ambiguous. Looked up from germline, CDR1 is SGHVS and CDR2 is FNYEAQ. This CDR3 has 14 amino acids. The V end lost 3 bases, the J end lost 0 bases, and 6 bases lay between the germline ends. The CDR3 DNA is TGTGCCAGCAGCTTGGGAACCTCTGGAAACACCATATATTTT. Amino acid sequence: CASSLGTSGNTIYF. The full variable domain, rest sourced from reference TRBV7-6 and TRBJ1-3, is GAGVSQSPRYKVTKRGQDVALRCDPISGHVSLYWYRQALGQGPEFLTYFNYEAQQDKSGLPNDRFSAERPEGSISTLTIQRTEQRDSAMYRCASSLGTSGNTIYFGEGSWLTVV.

The V and J genes are TRBV19 and TRBJ1-5, with D possibly TRBD1 on 6 matching bases. The germline V gene has CDR1 LNHDA and CDR2 SQIVND (reference sequence). V dropped 0 bases and J dropped 4 bases, with 10 bases sitting between them. CDR3 length equals 15 residues. The CDR3 nucleotides read TGTGCCAGTAGTATAGACGGGCAGGGGAATCAGCCCCAGCATTTT. It is translated as CASSIDGQGNQPQHF. The variable domain in full, completed from reference TRBV19 and TRBJ1-5, reads DGGITQSPKYLFRKEGQNVTLSCEQNLNHDAMYWYRQDPGQGLRLIYYSQIVNDFQKGDIAEGYSVSREKKESFPLTVTSAQKNPTAFYLCASSIDGQGNQPQHFGDGTRLSIL.

J is TRBJ2-1 and V is TRBV27, with a possible D match to TRBD2 (5 bases). CDR1 and CDR2 (germline): MNHEY, SMNVEV (reference sequence). The ends were cut back, 8 bases at V and 0 bases at J, with 8 bases in the middle. This CDR3 comprises 13 residues. The CDR3 sequence is CASRRGSYNEQFF. The CDR3 DNA reads TGTGCCAGCCGACGGGGCTCCTACAATGAGCAGTTCTTC.

This chain uses TRBV3-1 (or the pseudogene TRBV3-2) with TRBJ1-1; tentatively, D is TRBD1 (6 bases). CDR1 and CDR2 (germline): LGHDT, YNNKEL (reference sequence). The CDR3 is 14 amino acids. V was clipped by 4 bases and J by 4 bases, with 13 bases between them. DNA for the CDR3: TGTGCCAGCAGCCCCGGGACATATGTCACTGAAGCTTTCTTT. This sequence encodes CASSPGTYVTEAFF.

The chain joins TRBV28 to TRBJ1-4, with 7 bases that match TRBD1. The CDR3 has 16 amino acids. Germline CDR1 and CDR2: MDHEN and SYDVKM. V gave up 5 bases and J gave up 7 bases; unmatched junction bases: 13. CDR3 sequence: CASSPAGRGMSEKLFF. In DNA form, the CDR3 reads TGTGCCAGCAGTCCCGCTGGCAGGGGGATGAGTGAAAAACTGTTTTTT.

The V call is TRBV14, the J call TRBJ1-6; TRBD1 aligns across 7 bases. The germline V gene has CDR1 SGHDN and CDR2 FVKESK. The CDR3 is 13 residues long. Trimming took 2 bases from V and 17 from J; bases not matched to a gene: 9. The CDR3 sequence: CASSQSPTGKVHF. The CDR3 DNA sequence: TGTGCCAGCAGCCAATCCCCGACAGGGAAAGTCCACTTT.

The genes are TRBV29-1 and TRBJ1-1; D gene unclear. Trimming cost V 6 bases and J 0 bases, with 17 bases left between them. The CDR3 is 15 amino acids. Germline V CDR1 and CDR2: SQVTM, ANQGSEA. The DNA for the CDR3 is TGCAGCGTCCAAGAGTACGGGGTAGTGAACACTGAAGCTTTCTTT. This translates into CSVQEYGVVNTEAFF.

The V gene is TRBV18, the J gene TRBJ2-1, with 11 nucleotides matching TRBD1. The CDR3 sequence is 16 residues long. CDR1 and CDR2 from the germline V gene are KGHSH and LQKENI. J lost 7 bases, V lost 3 bases, and 8 bases had no gene match. The CDR3 is CASSPTGTGGLNEQFF. CDR3 DNA sequence: TGTGCCAGCTCACCGACCGGGACAGGGGGGTTGAATGAGCAGTTCTTC.

In this sample, this clone turned up once. The CDR3 region has the DNA TGTGCCAGCTCACCAGCTGGGGCTGGCTACACCTTC. It is translated as CASSPAGAGYTF. The V call is TRBV18, the J call TRBJ1-2; maybe TRBD1 (5 bases). Trimming stripped 2 bases from V and 7 bases from J, with 8 bases between. Looked up from germline, CDR1 is KGHSH and CDR2 is LQKENI. The CDR3 length is 12 residues.